What follows are 26 T cell receptor beta chains derived from one specimen sequenced in a study of T cell responses to AZD1222 COVID-19 vaccine. Profiling relied on immunoSEQ multiplex PCR, and the TCRdb table lists in-frame clones only, not all of them. The repertoire holds approximately 120,000 clones, with approximately 88% as singletons. This specimen consisted of peripheral blood, obtained on day 0 of MenACWY control vaccination. Receptors originate from an adult in good health.

This clone appeared once. The chain joins TRBV28 to TRBJ2-7, with D hard to call. The CDR3 is 13 amino acids. Trimming removed 8 bases from V and 2 bases from J, with 13 bases in between. Germline V CDR1 and CDR2: MDHEN, SYDVKM. CDR3 in amino acids: CASAAAGPYEQYF. CDR3 in DNA: TGTGCCAGCGCGGCGGCAGGTCCCTACGAGCAGTACTTC.

The chain couples TRBV19 to TRBJ1-1; D remains ambiguous. Trimming took 8 bases from V and 1 from J, leaving 8 bases between them. This CDR3 spans 12 amino acids. Germline CDR1 and CDR2: LNHDA and SQIVND (reference sequence). The CDR3 reads CASVRGNTEAFF. The DNA of the CDR3 is TGTGCCAGTGTCCGCGGGAACACTGAAGCTTTCTTT.

This chain uses TRBV19 with TRBJ1-6, with D unclear. This CDR3 has 14 amino acids. Trimming cost V 5 bases and J 9 bases, with 14 bases left between them. Germline V lookup: CDR1 LNHDA, CDR2 SQIVND (reference sequence). CDR3 sequence: CASSLLGEASPLHF. As DNA, the CDR3 is TGTGCCAGTAGTCTCTTAGGAGAGGCTTCACCCCTCCACTTT.

This sequence joins TRBV7-6 and TRBJ1-2, with D unresolved. This CDR3 contains 15 residues. Germline assignment: CDR1 SGHVS and CDR2 FNYEAQ. The germline V and J ends were trimmed by 4 bases and 7 bases, with 19 bases remaining between them. Here the CDR3 DNA reads TGTGCCAGCAGCTGCTCTAGGAATGACCACGTTGGCTACACCTTC. It specifies CASSCSRNDHVGYTF.

The chain has TRBV12-3 or TRBV12-4 and TRBJ1-1; D remains ambiguous. Trimming stripped 5 bases from V and 1 base from J, with 5 bases between. The CDR3 spans 12 residues. This chain's CDR3 is CASSGSNTEAFF. The DNA for the CDR3 is TGTGCCAGCAGTGGATCGAACACTGAAGCTTTCTTT.

The V call is TRBV7-2, the J call TRBJ1-2, with 11 bases that match TRBD1. There are 15 residues in the CDR3. Germline trimming cut 5 bases from V and 8 bases from J; bases unmatched to any gene: 10. Per the germline V gene, CDR1 is SGHTA and CDR2 is FQGNSA. CDR3: CASSPNGQGAGGYTF. For the CDR3, the DNA is TGTGCCAGCAGCCCCAACGGACAGGGGGCCGGAGGCTACACCTTC.

V and J are TRBV19 and TRBJ1-2, with TRBD1 identical over 9 bases. V shed 3 bases, J shed 0 bases, and the junction held 14 bases outside the gene matches. This CDR3 region has 19 residues. Germline CDR1 LNHDA, CDR2 SQIVND (reference sequence). CDR3 nucleotide sequence: TGTGCCAGTAGTATCGGGACAGGGAGCCAAACTTGGGCTAACTATGGCTACACCTTC. Protein product: CASSIGTGSQTWANYGYTF.

This chain connects TRBV7-6 to TRBJ2-1; no reliable D call. Germline V gene data show CDR1 as SGHVS and CDR2 as FNYEAQ. V lost 5 bases and J 0 bases, leaving 11 bases between the germline ends. The CDR3 spans 15 residues. The CDR3 DNA reads as TGTGCCAGCAGCCCAACCGGTGGCTCCTACAATGAGCAGTTCTTC. Its translation: CASSPTGGSYNEQFF.

V usage is TRBV7-8 and J usage is TRBJ1-2; unclear D gene. There are 15 residues in the CDR3. CDR1 is SGHVS and CDR2 is FQNEAQ in the germline V gene. Between the trimmed V and J ends, which lost 5 bases and 6 bases, there was a span of 19 bases. CDR3 DNA: TGTGCCAGCAGCGCACCTCAAGGTCAGACCCATGGCTACACCTTC. Its protein product is CASSAPQGQTHGYTF.

The chain links TRBV19 to TRBJ2-7; 11 nucleotides agree with TRBD2. V dropped 5 bases and J dropped 3; count of bases not matched to a gene: 6. The CDR3 spans 15 residues. Germline CDR1 reads LNHDA; CDR2 reads SQIVND (reference sequence). For the CDR3, the DNA is TGTGCCAGTAGTGATATAGCGGGGGGGTTCTACGAGCAGTACTTC. Its protein product is CASSDIAGGFYEQYF.

The chain joins TRBV5-1 to TRBJ2-2; 8 nucleotides match TRBD2. V was clipped by 0 bases and J by 4 bases; unmatched bases: 8. The CDR3 length is 17 residues. CDR1 and CDR2 (germline): SGHRS, YFSETQ. The CDR3 reads CASSLVPAGEPTGELFF. CDR3 nucleotide sequence: TGCGCCAGCAGCTTGGTTCCAGCGGGGGAACCCACCGGGGAGCTGTTTTTT.

CDR3 nucleotide sequence: TGTGCCTCCGGGACTAGCGTGCGACGCCTCACAGATACGCAGTATTTT. Translation gives CASGTSVRRLTDTQYF. The chain is built from TRBV9 and TRBJ2-3; 10 nucleotides agree with TRBD2. There are 16 residues in the CDR3. CDR1 and CDR2 (germline): SGDLS, YYNGEE. J gave up 2 bases and V 10 bases, and 13 bases lay outside the gene matches.

This clone occurred once. The V call is TRBV3-1 (or the pseudogene TRBV3-2), the J call TRBJ1-1; D is possibly TRBD1 (5 bases). The CDR3 consists of 18 residues. Germline CDR1 reads LGHDT; CDR2 reads YNNKEL (reference sequence). Trimming took off 1 base at V and 1 base at J, with 19 bases between the two ends. In nucleotides, the CDR3 is TGTGCCAGCAGCCAAGTCCGGGGCCCGGTCCGTGGGAACACTGAAGCTTTCTTT. It yields the protein CASSQVRGPVRGNTEAFF.

The chain links TRBV4-2 to TRBJ2-1; D perhaps matches TRBD2 (5 bases). The germline gives CDR1 LGHNA, CDR2 YNFKEQ. The CDR3 spans 14 residues. V shed 3 bases and J shed 1 base, with 7 bases lying between them. The CDR3 reads CASSHPGSYNEQFF. As DNA, the CDR3 is TGTGCCAGCAGCCACCCGGGGTCCTACAATGAGCAGTTCTTC.

The chain joins TRBV13 to TRBJ2-1; no clear D. CDR1 is PRHDT and CDR2 is FYEKMQ in the germline V gene (reference sequence). V was clipped by 5 bases and J by 3 bases, with 8 bases between them. The CDR3 spans 13 residues. As DNA, the CDR3 is TGTGCCAGCAGCGCGACAAGCTACAATGAGCAGTTCTTC. It encodes CASSATSYNEQFF.

The V and J genes are TRBV10-3 and TRBJ2-2, with D perhaps being TRBD1 or TRBD2 (5 bases each). Germline V gene lookup returns CDR1 ENHRY and CDR2 SYGVKD. V was cut by 10 bases and J by 13 bases, with 16 bases left in between. The CDR3 totals 11 residues. CDR3 DNA: TGTGCCACCGAGGGTGGGGGTAGGCTGTTTTTT. Its translation is CATEGGGRLFF.

The chain employs TRBV28 and TRBJ2-1; D is possibly TRBD1 or TRBD2 (6 bases each). Per germline, CDR1 MDHEN and CDR2 SYDVKM. V lost 8 bases and J lost 4, with 15 bases in between. This CDR3 has 14 residues. In DNA form, the CDR3 reads TGTGCCAGCTCCGTGGGGGGCCCTTACAATGAGCAGTTCTTC. Translating gives CASSVGGPYNEQFF.

The gene calls are TRBV12-3 or TRBV12-4 and TRBJ1-5; D unresolved. The V end was cut by 1 base, the J end by 10 bases, with 11 bases between. This CDR3 has 13 residues. CDR3 in amino acids: CASSLGGYDPQHF. The CDR3 nucleotides are TGTGCCAGCAGTTTAGGGGGTTACGATCCCCAGCATTTT.

The gene calls are TRBV3-1 (or the pseudogene TRBV3-2) and TRBJ1-1; a weak D match, TRBD1 (5 bases). The germline V gene has CDR1 LGHDT and CDR2 YNNKEL (reference sequence). CDR3 size: 13 residues. The ends were cut back, 4 bases at V and 1 base at J, with 7 bases in the middle. CDR3 loop: CASSPTENTEAFF. The CDR3 DNA reads as TGTGCCAGCAGCCCGACAGAGAACACTGAAGCTTTCTTT.

This chain joins TRBV6-6 and TRBJ1-2; perhaps TRBD1 as D (6 bases). Trimming shortened V by 7 bases and J by 2 bases, and 14 bases separated the two germline ends. The CDR3 is 14 residues long. Germline-derived CDR1 and CDR2 are MNHNY and SVGAGI (reference sequence). CDR3 amino acids: CASTAGHSNYGYTF. The CDR3 DNA sequence: TGTGCCAGCACCGCGGGACACTCGAACTATGGCTACACCTTC.

This chain connects TRBV4-2 to TRBJ1-1; D possibly corresponds to TRBD1 (5 bases). V lost 4 bases and J lost 1, with 16 bases in between. The CDR3 length is 16 residues. The germline CDR1 and CDR2 sequences are LGHNA and YNFKEQ. CDR3 nucleotides: TGTGCCAGCAGCCGTCAGACCGGGACGGGGAACACTGAAGCTTTCTTT. Translation: CASSRQTGTGNTEAFF.

The chain carries TRBV29-1 and TRBJ2-7, with D perhaps matching TRBD1 or TRBD2 (7 bases each). This CDR3 is built from 15 residues. V dropped 0 bases and J dropped 3 bases, with 15 bases sitting between them. Germline V gene sequence: CDR1 SQVTM, CDR2 ANQGSEA. CDR3 residues: CSVEEERGQIYEQYF. Here the CDR3 DNA reads TGCAGCGTTGAAGAAGAGCGGGGACAGATCTACGAGCAGTACTTC.

This clone was seen a single time. The chain recombines TRBV6-5 with TRBJ2-7; 8 bases line up with TRBD1. V lost 6 bases, J lost 0 bases, and 7 bases stayed unmatched. Per germline, CDR1 MNHEY and CDR2 SVGAGI. This CDR3 comprises 15 residues. The CDR3 region has the DNA TGTGCCAGCAGGGGAAGGACAGGGTTCTCCTACGAGCAGTACTTC. This sequence encodes CASRGRTGFSYEQYF.

CDR3 sequence: CASSPGQGTEAFF. CDR3 DNA: TGTGCCAGCTCACCGGGACAGGGCACTGAAGCTTTCTTT. V is TRBV18 and J is TRBJ1-1; TRBD1 matches at 9 bases. The CDR3 has 13 amino acids. Per germline, CDR1 KGHSH and CDR2 LQKENI. V shed 3 bases and J 4 bases; nucleotides not matched to a gene: 0.

The chain employs TRBV6-5 and TRBJ1-3; D may be TRBD1 (5 bases). The CDR3 is 15 residues long. The germline V gene encodes CDR1 MNHEY and CDR2 SVGAGI. Trimming left V 0 bases short and J 6 bases short, with 12 bases between. The CDR3 nucleotides are TGTGCCAGCAGTTACTCCGGGGGGGAGAAAAACACCATATATTTT. Its translation: CASSYSGGEKNTIYF.

The genes are TRBV5-1 and TRBJ1-2; D call uncertain. Germline loops: CDR1 SGHRS, CDR2 YFSETQ. The CDR3 covers 15 residues. V dropped 2 bases and J dropped 3 bases, with 14 bases sitting between them. Here the CDR3 DNA reads TGCGCCAGCAGCTTATTTTCTAAGCATTACTATGGCTACACCTTC. Its protein product is CASSLFSKHYYGYTF. The whole variable domain, filled in from reference TRBV5-1 and TRBJ1-2, reads KAGVTQTPRYLIKTRGQQVTLSCSPISGHRSVSWYQQTPGQGLQFLFEYFSETQRNKGNFPGRFSGRQFSNSRSEMNVSTLELGDSALYLCASSLFSKHYYGYTFGSGTRLTVV.